A selection of T cell receptor beta chains follows, all from one sample in a study of T cells in Graves' hyperthyroidism and ophthalmopathy. TCRdb redid the calling of the multiplex PCR reads with MiXCR, one entry per CDR3 protein. This table has 560,000 or so distinct CDR3 sequences, about 20% appearing once. The source material was blood. The receptor set was obtained from a man between 35 and 55 years old with Graves' ophthalmopathy. Both conserved end residues are part of each CDR3. A D gene is named only where the DNA matches it firmly. For some rows the clone size is stated as once, few or many, or as a class when expanded; others skip it.

cdr3_aa,cdr3_nt,v_call,clone_size,d_call,j_call
CASSSTGLRETQYF,TGTGCCAGCAGTTCTACAGGGCTGCGGGAGACCCAGTACTTC,TRBV28,few,NA,TRBJ2-5
CASSYPHEPAGVSGTYEQYF,TGTGCCAGCAGTTATCCCCATGAACCGGCGGGAGTATCGGGGACCTACGAGCAGTACTTC,TRBV6-2/TRBV6-3,many,TRBD2,TRBJ2-7
CSVPSGGASEKLFF,TGCAGCGTTCCCTCAGGAGGCGCGAGTGAAAAACTGTTTTTT,TRBV29-1,few,NA,TRBJ1-4
CASSDGTGGTNGYTF,TGTGCCAGCAGTGATGGGACAGGGGGCACTAATGGCTACACCTTC,TRBV2,many,TRBD1,TRBJ1-2
CASSYLAVTYEQYF,TGTGCCAGCAGTTATTTGGCAGTCACCTACGAGCAGTACTTC,TRBV6-2/TRBV6-3,NA,NA,TRBJ2-7
CSAIDRGTDTQYF,TGCAGTGCTATAGACAGGGGCACAGATACGCAGTATTTT,TRBV20-1,few,TRBD1,TRBJ2-3
CASSLHRGYEQYF,TGTGCCAGCAGTTTGCATAGGGGCTACGAGCAGTACTTC,TRBV27,many,NA,TRBJ2-7
CAISTTELYNEQFF,TGTGCCATTTCGACGACAGAGTTGTACAATGAGCAGTTCTTC,TRBV2,many,NA,TRBJ2-1
CASSLLAGEDTQYF,TGTGCCAGCAGTCTTCTGGCGGGAGAAGATACGCAGTATTTT,TRBV7-2,many,TRBD2,TRBJ2-3
CASSIRGQTYGYTF,TGTGCCAGTAGTATACGAGGACAGACTTATGGCTACACCTTC,TRBV19,NA,NA,TRBJ1-2
CASSPQSSFRGRYNEQFF,TGTGCCAGCTCACCACAGTCCTCTTTTCGGGGGAGGTACAATGAGCAGTTCTTC,TRBV18,few,NA,TRBJ2-1
CASTLEARGAGYTF,TGTGCCAGCACTCTCGAGGCCCGGGGGGCTGGTTACACCTTC,TRBV28,NA,NA,TRBJ1-2
CASSPESSYNSPLHF,TGTGCCAGCAGCCCAGAAAGCTCCTATAATTCACCCCTCCACTTT,TRBV9,NA,NA,TRBJ1-6
CASSYGGAGNEQFF,TGCGCCAGCAGCTACGGGGGGGCAGGGAATGAGCAGTTCTTC,TRBV5-1,NA,TRBD2,TRBJ2-1
CASSPRGRGTEAFF,TGTGCCAGTTCTCCTAGGGGCAGAGGGACTGAAGCTTTCTTT,TRBV19,NA,NA,TRBJ1-1
CASSLNRNEQFF,TGTGCCAGCAGCCTCAACCGGAATGAGCAGTTCTTC,TRBV11-2,many,NA,TRBJ2-1
CATSEAGAQETQYF,TGTGCCACCAGTGAAGCAGGAGCCCAAGAGACCCAGTACTTC,TRBV24-1,few,NA,TRBJ2-5
CASSLATSTGFGANVLTF,TGCGCCAGCAGCTTGGCTACCAGCACAGGGTTTGGGGCCAACGTCCTGACTTTC,TRBV5-1,NA,NA,TRBJ2-6
CASSQFMNTEAFF,TGTGCCAGCAGCCAATTCATGAACACTGAAGCTTTCTTT,TRBV3-1,once,NA,TRBJ1-1
CASSRGLAGVVDTQYF,TGTGCCAGCAGCCGAGGACTAGCGGGAGTGGTAGATACGCAGTATTTT,TRBV11-2,NA,TRBD2,TRBJ2-3
CASRKDLDYGYTF,TGTGCCAGCAGGAAGGACTTAGACTATGGCTACACCTTC,TRBV5-6,NA,NA,TRBJ1-2
CASTHRGRHEQYF,TGTGCCAGCACCCACAGGGGTAGACACGAGCAGTACTTC,TRBV6-2/TRBV6-3,few,TRBD1,TRBJ2-7
CASSLGGAKNQPQHF,TGCGCCAGCAGCTTGGGGGGAGCGAAAAATCAGCCCCAGCATTTT,TRBV5-1,many,NA,TRBJ1-5
CASGGRANTEAFF,TGTGCCAGCGGGGGGCGGGCGAACACTGAAGCTTTCTTT,TRBV6-1,few,NA,TRBJ1-1
CASSLVGAGGPDEQYF,TGTGCCAGCAGCTTAGTGGGGGCGGGAGGGCCCGACGAGCAGTACTTC,TRBV11-2,many,TRBD2,TRBJ2-7
CASSGTGFSNQPQHF,TGTGCCAGCAGTGGGACAGGGTTCAGCAATCAGCCCCAGCATTTT,TRBV28,once,TRBD1,TRBJ1-5
CASSLRGGAADTQYF,TGTGCCAGCAGCTTAAGAGGGGGAGCGGCAGATACGCAGTATTTT,TRBV7-3,NA,NA,TRBJ2-3
CASSLGGAGNGYTF,TGCGCCAGCAGCTTGGGGGGCGCAGGGAATGGCTACACCTTC,TRBV5-1,NA,NA,TRBJ1-2
CASSVGSSGGQETQYF,TGTGCCAGCAGCGTAGGGAGTAGCGGGGGCCAAGAGACCCAGTACTTC,TRBV9,NA,TRBD2,TRBJ2-5
CASSLSGGGNTIYF,TGTGCCAGCAGCCTCAGTGGCGGTGGAAACACCATATATTTT,TRBV12-3/TRBV12-4,NA,NA,TRBJ1-3
CASNHQRGLGTGNDEQYF,TGTGCCAGCAATCACCAGAGGGGCCTGGGGACAGGGAACGACGAGCAGTACTTC,TRBV28,many,TRBD1,TRBJ2-7
CASSSPDREIYEQYF,TGTGCCAGCAGTTCCCCGGACAGGGAAATCTACGAGCAGTACTTC,TRBV6-5,NA,TRBD1,TRBJ2-7
CASSVEGPGPRSPLHF,TGTGCCAGCAGCGTAGAAGGCCCGGGACCTCGTTCACCCCTCCACTTT,TRBV9,NA,NA,TRBJ1-6
CSVDGSPTNNEQFF,TGCAGCGTTGACGGGTCCCCGACTAACAATGAGCAGTTCTTC,TRBV29-1,NA,NA,TRBJ2-1
CSAKPGLAEETQYF,TGCAGTGCAAAGCCGGGACTAGCGGAAGAGACCCAGTACTTC,TRBV20-1,NA,TRBD2,TRBJ2-5
CASSFLQDRRYYGYTF,TGTGCCAGCAGCTTCCTCCAGGACAGGAGATACTATGGCTACACCTTC,TRBV5-6,NA,TRBD1,TRBJ1-2
CASSLGGASSYNEQFF,TGTGCCAGCAGCTTGGGGGGGGCTAGCAGCTACAATGAGCAGTTCTTC,TRBV5-4,NA,NA,TRBJ2-1
CASSQVGAGAEQYF,TGTGCCAGCAGCCAAGTAGGGGCTGGGGCCGAGCAGTACTTC,TRBV3-1,NA,NA,TRBJ2-7
CASSPGGQGDTGELFF,TGTGCCAGCAGCCCCGGTGGGCAGGGTGACACCGGGGAGCTGTTTTTT,TRBV5-4,NA,NA,TRBJ2-2
CASSPHPTIRPRGDTQYF,TGTGCCAGCAGCCCTCACCCCACGATTCGACCACGAGGGGATACGCAGTATTTT,TRBV9,many,NA,TRBJ2-3